The clone carrying this T cell receptor beta chain turned up a few times. These data are taken from a study of patients and donors after allogeneic stem cell transplantation. V lost 8 bases, J lost 5 bases, and 3 bases stayed unmatched. The CDR3 runs to 13 residues. Germline CDR1 is MDHEN and CDR2 is SYDVKM. TCRdb re-derived calls from the RT-PCR reads in MiXCR, one entry per CDR3 protein. Among roughly 940,000 distinct CDR3 sequences, roughly 18% were seen once, and the ten largest hold under 6.5%. The chain couples TRBV28 to TRBJ2-5; 12 bases fit TRBD1. This receptor was obtained from a human donor who was either an allogeneic HSCT recipient or a stem cell or donor lymphocyte infusion donor (not recorded which). It is not recorded whose cells these are; they may come from a transplant donor. The sequenced material came from blood, either unsorted or a sorted T cell fraction (not recorded which). CDR3 loop: CASRDRGRETQYF. The CDR3 nucleotides read TGTGCCAGCCGGGACAGGGGGCGGGAGACCCAGTACTTC.